Listed below are T cell receptor beta chains from one sample, sequenced in a study of cytomegalovirus exposure and HLA in healthy donors. This table comes from immunoSEQ multiplex PCR, and its TCRdb copy is limited to in-frame clones, with some not included. The table shows around 150,000 clones, with roughly 80% occurring only once. Sequencing was done on a sample of PBMCs. The receptor source for this set is a man aged 25-40 years in good health and CMV-seronegative. Both conserved end residues are part of each CDR3.

len: 14
v_gene: TRBV28
j_gene: TRBJ2-1
CDR3aa: CASSLRGRDNEQFF

len: 11
v_gene: TRBV6-1
j_gene: TRBJ1-5
CDR3aa: CASSFPTAQHF

len: 18
v_gene: TRBV18
j_gene: TRBJ2-3
CDR3aa: CASSPLAGVRTNTDTQYF

len: 16
v_gene: TRBV4-2
j_gene: TRBJ2-1
CDR3aa: CASSQDFAARSNEQFF

len: 13
v_gene: TRBV11-2
j_gene: TRBJ2-7
CDR3aa: CASSEGQTYEQYF

len: 16
v_gene: TRBV27
j_gene: TRBJ2-7
CDR3aa: CASSVGTSGRSYEQYF

len: 14
v_gene: TRBV6-5
j_gene: TRBJ2-5
CDR3aa: CASSSRTSGETQYF

len: 16
v_gene: TRBV7-6
j_gene: TRBJ2-1
CDR3aa: CASSLASGHRYNEQFF

len: 14
v_gene: TRBV6-5
j_gene: TRBJ1-1
CDR3aa: CASRNTGGRTEAFF

len: 12
v_gene: TRBV7-9
j_gene: TRBJ2-7
CDR3aa: CASSLWGDEQYF

len: 15
v_gene: TRBV5-1
j_gene: TRBJ1-5
CDR3aa: CASSPTGRADQPQHF

len: 14
v_gene: TRBV6-5
j_gene: TRBJ1-5
CDR3aa: CASRPGGAISPQHF

len: 16
v_gene: TRBV10-1
j_gene: TRBJ2-1
CDR3aa: CASSEPELAANNEQFF

len: 14
v_gene: TRBV9
j_gene: TRBJ2-5
CDR3aa: CASSPRGYQETQYF